These T cell receptor beta chains were read from a single sample in a study of sequential checkpoint blockade in melanoma. Measured with immunoSEQ multiplex PCR; TCRdb has only the in-frame clones, and not every one. The sample shows 20,000 to 25,000 clones, about two thirds of them seen only once. This sample comprised CD8+ T cells sorted from blood (inferred from file names), obtained from a patient given nivolumab and ipilimumab in sequence. The receptors here all came from a human donor with melanoma. The conserved cysteine and the conserved F or W are not part of the CDR3 here.

v_gene,CDR3aa
TRBV9,ASSVVRGGEETQY
TRBV7-8,ASSLGGGSAYNEQF
TRBV25-1,ASSVGGADTQY
TRBV6-1,ASSETGGSNQPQH
TRBV2,ASRQGATEAF
TRBV2,ASRAGTSRAGELF
TRBV5-1,ASSPGLAEYNEQF
TRBV7-9,ASSLRTVTGELF
TRBV4-2,ASRQGSTWADTQY
TRBV5-6,ASSLWWDRNTEAF
TRBV7-9,ASSIDRVDTQY
TRBV6-5,ASSRLAANEQF
TRBV14,ASSQVAGGQDTQY
TRBV9,ASAGSTDTQY
TRBV29-1,SYPGDWRNEQF
TRBV14,ASSPLTGITGELF
TRBV2,ASSELARSDTQY
TRBV27,ASTVTGVYNEQF
TRBV12-5,ASGGGVNQPQH
TRBV6-5,ASSELTEAF
TRBV7-9,ASSLTGSNQPQH
TRBV7-8,ASSFWTGYEQY
TRBV27,ASSPVQGVTYEQY
TRBV11-1,ASSRTGNNSPLH
TRBV18,ASEPGGFRLNTEAF
TRBV6-1,VLEGVSYNEQF
TRBV4-1,ASSRRDRNARFGGNTIY
TRBV4-1,ASSQDQGNSPLH